The 12 T cell receptor beta chains reported below all come from one sample, sequenced in a study of blood T cell repertoires in COVID-19. Assay used: immunoSEQ multiplex PCR; TCRdb lists only in-frame clones, some missing. The sample lists about 170,000 clones; 84% were seen once. The specimen sequenced was PBMCs or T cells enriched from blood (not recorded which). The receptors originated from a man aged 50 to 59 who had recovered from COVID-19.

V and J are TRBV9 and TRBJ2-2; TRBD1 matches at 7 bases. Germline loops: CDR1 SGDLS, CDR2 YYNGEE. Germline trimming cut 3 bases from V and 0 bases from J; bases unmatched to any gene: 14. This CDR3 is 19 amino acids long. The CDR3 nucleotides read TGTGCCAGCAGCGGCACCGGGACAGCTAAAATCGCGAACACCGGGGAGCTGTTTTTT. Translating it yields CASSGTGTAKIANTGELFF.

About this clone: The sample contains more than one DNA sequence encoding this CDR3. The chain links TRBV19 to TRBJ2-2, with 8 positions matching TRBD1. CDR3 length: 14 residues. J gave up 3 bases and V 7 bases, and 4 bases lay outside the gene matches. Germline V gene lookup returns CDR1 LNHDA and CDR2 SQIVND (reference sequence). CDR3 bases: TGTGCCAGTAATCGACAGGGGTACACCGGGGAGCTGTTTTTT. This translates into CASNRQGYTGELFF.

V and J are TRBV28 and TRBJ2-1, with 14 bases that match TRBD2. Trimming removed 6 bases from V and 13 bases from J; junction bases left unmatched: 8. Germline V gene data show CDR1 as MDHEN and CDR2 as SYDVKM. The CDR3 sequence is 14 residues long. CDR3 protein: CASSKTSGGAGQFF. The CDR3 DNA is TGTGCCAGCAGCAAGACTAGCGGGGGGGCTGGACAGTTCTTC.

The chain has TRBV2 and TRBJ2-3; a weak D match, TRBD2 (5 bases). Per germline, CDR1 SNHLY and CDR2 FYNNEI. The CDR3 consists of 15 residues. Trimming took 1 base from V and 6 from J, leaving 14 bases between them. The DNA for the CDR3 is TGTGCCAGCAGTGAAGTGGCGGGTTCGTTGGATACGCAGTATTTT. Its translation is CASSEVAGSLDTQYF.

The chain uses TRBV27 and TRBJ2-2, with D perhaps matching TRBD1 (6 bases). V was trimmed by 6 bases and J by 2 bases, leaving 16 bases between them. CDR1 and CDR2 (germline): MNHEY, SMNVEV (reference sequence). This CDR3 comprises 16 residues. The CDR3 coding sequence is TGTGCCAGCAGGGGTCGAGGACAGACAAACACCGGGGAGCTGTTTTTT. Amino acid sequence: CASRGRGQTNTGELFF.

This rearrangement joins TRBV28 to TRBJ2-7; 9 nucleotides match TRBD2. CDR1 is MDHEN, CDR2 SYDVKM, per germline. This CDR3 is built from 14 residues. V shed 3 bases and J 6 bases; nucleotides not matched to a gene: 6. The CDR3 region is CASSFRGGAGEQYF. DNA for the CDR3: TGTGCCAGCAGTTTTCGCGGGGGGGCCGGCGAGCAGTACTTC.

The chain is built from TRBV5-1 and TRBJ1-1; 7 bases align to TRBD1. CDR3 length: 17 residues. Germline assignment: CDR1 SGHRS and CDR2 YFSETQ. With 2 bases clipped from V and 2 bases from J, the junction kept 12 bases outside the gene matches. CDR3 protein: CASSLRYRGSPNTEAFF. CDR3 DNA: TGCGCCAGCAGCTTAAGATACAGGGGCTCCCCCAACACTGAAGCTTTCTTT. Supplemented by reference TRBV5-1 and TRBJ1-1, the full variable domain reads KAGVTQTPRYLIKTRGQQVTLSCSPISGHRSVSWYQQTPGQGLQFLFEYFSETQRNKGNFPGRFSGRQFSNSRSEMNVSTLELGDSALYLCASSLRYRGSPNTEAFFGQGTRLTVV.

Only a few counts were recorded for this clone. V gene TRBV6-6 combines with J gene TRBJ2-3; the D gene is possibly TRBD1 (6 bases). Germline CDR1 is MNHNY and CDR2 is SVGAGI (reference sequence). This CDR3 has 14 amino acids. Between the trimmed V and J ends, which lost 7 bases and 0 bases, there was a span of 11 bases. The CDR3 reads CASKPGQSTDTQYF. In DNA form, the CDR3 reads TGTGCCAGCAAGCCGGGACAAAGCACAGATACGCAGTATTTT.

The chain couples TRBV5-1 to TRBJ2-6; D is ambiguous. Per the germline V gene, CDR1 is SGHRS and CDR2 is YFSETQ. Trimming removed 0 bases at V and 0 bases at J, with 4 bases between. This CDR3 has 15 residues. The CDR3 reads CASSLASSGANVLTF. CDR3 in DNA: TGCGCCAGCAGCTTGGCGAGCTCTGGGGCCAACGTCCTGACTTTC.

The chain recombines TRBV21-1 with TRBJ2-5; the D call TRBD1 from the table was never checked on the DNA. TRBV21-1 is labeled a pseudogene. This CDR3 spans 17 amino acids. DNA of the CDR3: TGTGCCAGCAGCAAAGATTCGGCAGGGGGCGGGTTGGGGACCCAGTACTTC. This codes for CASSKDSAGGGLGTQYF.

The chain combines TRBV7-6 with TRBJ2-7; tentatively, D is TRBD1 (8 bases). Germline assignment: CDR1 SGHVS and CDR2 FNYEAQ. V was shortened by 4 bases and J by 5 bases, with 15 bases between the two germline ends. The CDR3 sequence is 14 residues long. The DNA for the CDR3 is TGTGCCAGCAGCTCCAGACAGGGGAGGGACGAGCAGTACTTC. Translated, it gives CASSSRQGRDEQYF.

The chain joins TRBV2 to TRBJ1-5, with TRBD1 identical over 7 bases. The germline gives CDR1 SNHLY, CDR2 FYNNEI. CDR3 length: 15 amino acids. V dropped 7 bases and J dropped 3; count of bases not matched to a gene: 9. CDR3 in amino acids: CASTAGGGLNQPQHF. CDR3 sequence (DNA): TGTGCCAGCACAGCCGGAGGGGGCCTCAATCAGCCCCAGCATTTT.